Below, 31 T cell receptor beta chains from the same sample are listed, as sequenced in a study of regulatory T cells in long-lasting Graves disease. Time point: newly diagnosed GD, antithyroid drugs for less than 3 months. Scientists built the TCR library using RNA that was extracted from PBMCs. The authors built TCR beta libraries using iRepertoire HTBI primers and Arm-PCR of CDR3 regions. Via MiXCR, TCRdb re-called the multiplex PCR reads, giving one row per CDR3 protein. The sample lists under 500,000 distinct CDR3 sequences; around 15% were seen once. These data are also associated with another study on T cells in Graves' hyperthyroidism and ophthalmopathy.

The specimen was peripheral blood mononuclear cells (PBMCs), collected at new diagnosis, from a patient treated with antithyroid drugs. The source is a woman aged 30 to 39 with Graves disease.

In this sample, this clonotype turned up many times. The chain has TRBV20-1 and TRBJ2-1; 12 positions agree with TRBD2. Germline CDR1 reads DFQATT; CDR2 reads SNEGSKA (reference sequence). The CDR3 consists of 14 residues. With V trimmed by 6 bases and J by 7 bases, 7 bases remained unmatched. CDR3 nucleotide sequence: TGCAGTGCCCATCGACTAGCGGGAGAGAATGAGCAGTTCTTC. It is translated as CSAHRLAGENEQFF.

Many counts were recorded for this clonotype. V gene TRBV12-3 or TRBV12-4 combines with J gene TRBJ1-2; TRBD1 might be the D (6 bases). CDR3 length: 14 amino acids. Trimming took off 3 bases at V and 5 bases at J, with 13 bases between the two ends. CDR3 in amino acids: CASSFGGGYYGYTF. CDR3 bases: TGTGCCAGCAGTTTCGGCGGGGGCTATTATGGCTACACCTTC.

This chain uses TRBV20-1 with TRBJ2-7; TRBD2 matches 10 bases. Germline loops: CDR1 DFQATT, CDR2 SNEGSKA (reference sequence). V was clipped by 6 bases and J by 5 bases; unmatched bases: 13. This CDR3 has 15 residues. The CDR3 DNA reads as TGCAGTGCCCGCGTCCCGGGACTAGCGTTCCACGAGCAGTACTTC. Translation gives CSARVPGLAFHEQYF.

The chain combines TRBV28 with TRBJ2-1; 8 bases line up with TRBD2. The length of the CDR3 is 15 residues. The V gene's germline CDR1 is MDHEN and CDR2 SYDVKM. J gave up 8 bases and V 5 bases, and 11 bases lay outside the gene matches. In DNA form, the CDR3 reads TGTGCCAGCAGTCGCTCCGGGACTAGTCTCGATGAGCAGTTCTTC. This translates into CASSRSGTSLDEQFF. Complete variable domain (other parts from reference TRBV28 and TRBJ2-1): DVKVTQSSRYLVKRTGEKVFLECVQDMDHENMFWYRQDPGLGLRLIYFSYDVKMKEKGDIPEGYSVSREKKERFSLILESASTNQTSMYLCASSRSGTSLDEQFFGPGTRLTVL.

This chain links TRBV10-3 with TRBJ2-7, with 8 bases that match TRBD1. Germline assignment: CDR1 ENHRY and CDR2 SYGVKD. The CDR3 spans 12 residues. The V and J ends lost 10 bases and 3 bases, in that order; junction bases with no gene match: 5. In DNA form, the CDR3 reads TGTGCCACCGGACAGGGCTACTACGAGCAGTACTTC. This gives the protein CATGQGYYEQYF.

Ten or more counts support this clonotype. The V gene is TRBV20-1, the J gene TRBJ2-1; 16 bases are shared with TRBD2. Per the germline V gene, CDR1 is DFQATT and CDR2 is SNEGSKA (reference sequence). This CDR3 comprises 16 residues. V shed 1 base and J 9 bases; nucleotides not matched to a gene: 6. The CDR3 protein is CSARVGTSGRAGEQFF. The CDR3 nucleotides read TGCAGTGCTAGAGTTGGGACTAGCGGGAGGGCCGGTGAGCAGTTCTTC.

At least ten counts were recorded for this clonotype. A read error may produce the germline difference seen at one junction end. This chain joins TRBV27 and TRBJ1-6; 7 bases line up with TRBD1. This CDR3 is 15 amino acids long. The germline gives CDR1 MNHEY, CDR2 SMNVEV (reference sequence). CDR3 in amino acids: CASSLRGQAYSPLHF. CDR3 coding DNA: TGTGCCAGCAGTTTAAGAGGACAGGCCTATTCGCCCCTCCACTTT.

This clonotype was seen many times. The chain is built from TRBV28 and TRBJ1-1; D is uncertain. CDR1 and CDR2 from the germline V gene are MDHEN and SYDVKM. Deletions cut 7 bases from V and 4 bases from J, with 16 bases between. This CDR3 comprises 14 residues. CDR3 region: CASTPGGFLTEAFF. CDR3 in DNA: TGTGCCAGCACCCCCGGCGGATTTCTCACTGAAGCTTTCTTT.

In this sample, this clonotype turned up many times. The chain couples TRBV12-3 or TRBV12-4 to TRBJ1-2, with D perhaps matching TRBD1 (5 bases). The CDR3 has 13 amino acids. Trimming stripped 5 bases from V and 11 bases from J, with 18 bases between. The CDR3 loop reads CASSPRESLGYTF. CDR3 DNA: TGTGCCAGCAGTCCCAGGGAATCGCTGGGGTACACCTTC.

As concerns this clonotype: A much larger clone lies a single base off, so this may be a read error. J is TRBJ2-7 and V is TRBV5-1, with 11 bases aligning to TRBD2. The CDR3 loop spans 16 amino acids. V shed 2 bases, J shed 7 bases, and the junction held 11 bases outside the gene matches. Per the germline V gene, CDR1 is SGHRS and CDR2 is YFSETQ. The CDR3, as DNA: TGCGCCAGCAGCTTCCCACTAGCGGGAGTAGCCAATGAGCAGTACTTC. Protein sequence: CASSFPLAGVANEQYF.

With respect to this clonotype: A clone one base away is much larger, so this may be a read error. The chain is built from TRBV13 and TRBJ2-5; TRBD1 or TRBD2 may be the D gene (6 bases each). This CDR3 has 14 amino acids. Germline CDR1 reads PRHDT; CDR2 reads FYEKMQ (reference sequence). DNA of the CDR3: TGTGCCAGCAGCTCCAAGGGGGGCCAAGAGACCCGGTACTTC. Amino acids: CASSSKGGQETRYF. Full variable domain (rest looked up from reference TRBV13 and TRBJ2-5): AAGVIQSPRHLIKEKRETATLKCYPIPRHDTVYWYQQGPGQDPQFLISFYEKMQSDKGSIPDRFSAQQFSDYHSELNMSSLELGDSALYFCASSSKGGQETRYFGPGTRLLVL.

This clonotype was counted between two and nine times. The V gene is TRBV12-3 or TRBV12-4, the J gene TRBJ2-1; D gene uncertain. CDR3 size: 13 residues. The germline V and J ends were trimmed by 2 bases and 6 bases, with 8 bases remaining between them. In DNA, the CDR3 is TGTGCCAGCAGTTTAAGCTCCATCAATGAGCAGTTCTTC. It is translated as CASSLSSINEQFF.

CDR3 sequence (DNA): TGTGCCAGCAGCTTAGTGGAGACAGACAATGAGCAGTTCTTC. This translates into CASSLVETDNEQFF. The chain employs TRBV7-2 and TRBJ2-1; maybe TRBD1 (5 bases). The CDR3 contains 14 residues. Germline CDR1 SGHTA, CDR2 FQGNSA. V shed 1 base and J shed 5 bases, with 9 bases lying between them.

This clonotype was counted ten times or more. The rearrangement joins TRBV18 to TRBJ2-1; D gene ambiguous. Per germline, CDR1 KGHSH and CDR2 LQKENI. Trimming took 0 bases from V and 3 from J, leaving 15 bases between them. The CDR3 covers 17 residues. The chain's CDR3 is CASSPPSGRSNYNEQFF. CDR3 sequence (DNA): TGTGCCAGCTCACCACCGTCTGGCAGGAGTAACTACAATGAGCAGTTCTTC.

This clonotype was seen a few times. The chain joins TRBV7-9 to TRBJ1-6; D perhaps matches TRBD1 (5 bases). Germline V gene sequence: CDR1 SEHNR, CDR2 FQNEAQ (reference sequence). Trimming left V 0 bases short and J 6 bases short, with 15 bases between. This CDR3 spans 17 amino acids. CDR3 sequence (DNA): TGTGCCAGCAGCTTAGCGGTTTATGACAGCGGTAATTCACCCCTCCACTTT. Its translation: CASSLAVYDSGNSPLHF.

The V gene is TRBV15, the J gene TRBJ1-1; TRBD1 is a possible D gene (6 bases). This CDR3 comprises 16 residues. The germline V and J ends were trimmed by 0 bases and 2 bases, with 13 bases remaining between them. Germline CDR1 reads LNHNV; CDR2 reads YYDKDF (reference sequence). The CDR3 here is CATSRDRGQTNTEAFF. Here the CDR3 DNA reads TGTGCCACCAGCAGAGATCGTGGACAGACTAACACTGAAGCTTTCTTT. The variable domain in full, with the rest retrieved from reference TRBV15 and TRBJ1-1, is DAMVIQNPRYQVTQFGKPVTLSCSQTLNHNVMYWYQQKSSQAPKLLFHYYDKDFNNEADTPDNFQSRRPNTSFCFLDIRSPGLGDTAMYLCATSRDRGQTNTEAFFGQGTRLTVV.

This clonotype showed up many times. The rearrangement links TRBV7-9 to TRBJ2-2; 10 positions match TRBD2. Germline CDR1 reads SEHNR; CDR2 reads FQNEAQ (reference sequence). The CDR3 consists of 17 residues. V lost 5 bases, J lost 6 bases, and 12 bases stayed unmatched. Written as DNA, the CDR3 is TGTGCCAGCAGCCCGGGATTCCTAGCGGGAGAGGCCGGGGAGCTGTTTTTT. Translation gives CASSPGFLAGEAGELFF.

V is TRBV24-1 and J is TRBJ2-2; TRBD2 might be the D (6 bases). Germline CDR1 KGHDR, CDR2 SFDVKD. This CDR3 has 16 residues. V was pared by 6 bases and J by 5 bases, with 18 bases between. Here the CDR3 reads CATSRLGQGGTGELFF. For the CDR3, the DNA is TGTGCCACCAGTCGGTTGGGGCAGGGAGGAACCGGGGAGCTGTTTTTT.

This clonotype appeared many times. This rearrangement joins TRBV9 to TRBJ2-1, with D perhaps assigned TRBD1 or TRBD2 (5 bases each). CDR3 length: 15 amino acids. The V and J ends lost 0 bases and 3 bases respectively, with 10 bases between them. Germline V gene lookup returns CDR1 SGDLS and CDR2 YYNGEE. The CDR3, as DNA: TGTGCCAGCAGCGTAGGGGACGCCAGCTACAATGAGCAGTTCTTC. Protein: CASSVGDASYNEQFF.

This clonotype was counted ten times or more. The genes are TRBV28 and TRBJ1-2; D unclear. The CDR3 covers 13 residues. Trimming removed 1 base at V and 8 bases at J, with 11 bases between. Germline values: CDR1 MDHEN, CDR2 SYDVKM. DNA for the CDR3: TGTGCCAGCAGTTTATCCCGGGTGGGCGGCTACACCTTC. Its translation: CASSLSRVGGYTF.

This clonotype has at least ten counts. The V gene is TRBV28, the J gene TRBJ2-3; D is possibly TRBD1 (5 bases). Germline assignment: CDR1 MDHEN and CDR2 SYDVKM. This CDR3 region has 17 residues. V lost 4 bases and J 1 base, leaving 18 bases between the germline ends. CDR3 bases: TGTGCCAGCAGTTGGGGTCTTTCCCAGGGTGGCACAGATACGCAGTATTTT. Its protein is CASSWGLSQGGTDTQYF. Full variable domain (missing parts from reference TRBV28 and TRBJ2-3): DVKVTQSSRYLVKRTGEKVFLECVQDMDHENMFWYRQDPGLGLRLIYFSYDVKMKEKGDIPEGYSVSREKKERFSLILESASTNQTSMYLCASSWGLSQGGTDTQYFGPGTRLTVL.

The V call is TRBV5-4, the J call TRBJ2-1; 11 bases map to TRBD1. There are 16 residues in the CDR3. From germline, CDR1 is SGHNT and CDR2 YYREEE (reference sequence). V lost 0 bases, J lost 7 bases, and 6 bases stayed unmatched. The CDR3 is CASSLEGQGVPNEQFF. The CDR3 DNA reads TGTGCCAGCAGCTTGGAGGGACAGGGGGTCCCTAATGAGCAGTTCTTC.

This clonotype was seen just once. The chain links TRBV3-1 to TRBJ1-5; 9 bases align to TRBD1. Unmatched junction bases numbered 6, after V lost 6 bases and J lost 6 bases. The CDR3 contains 14 residues. CDR1 LGHDT and CDR2 YNNKEL come from the germline V gene (reference sequence). The CDR3 is CASSPDRGAQPQHF. CDR3 DNA sequence: TGTGCCAGCAGTCCGGACAGGGGAGCTCAGCCCCAGCATTTT.

The V and J genes are TRBV7-8 and TRBJ2-1, with TRBD1 as a possible D gene (5 bases). The germline CDR1 and CDR2 sequences are SGHVS and FQNEAQ. The CDR3 covers 12 residues. Trimming pared 5 bases from V and 7 bases from J, leaving 9 bases between. The chain's CDR3 is CASSQGWNEQFF. CDR3 nucleotide sequence: TGTGCCAGCAGCCAGGGATGGAATGAGCAGTTCTTC.

This clonotype was seen only a few times. V gene TRBV2 combines with J gene TRBJ2-1; no reliable D call. Trimming removed 6 bases at V and 8 bases at J, with 8 bases between. The CDR3 length is 11 residues. Germline CDR1 and CDR2: SNHLY and FYNNEI. DNA of the CDR3: TGTGCCAGCAGCGTCATAGATGAGCAGTTCTTC. Amino acid sequence: CASSVIDEQFF.

This clonotype was counted many times. CDR3 sequence reads: CSVEVVREGTEAFF. CDR3 in DNA: TGCAGCGTTGAAGTAGTCAGGGAGGGCACTGAAGCTTTCTTT. The chain combines TRBV29-1 with TRBJ1-1; D is possibly TRBD1 (5 bases). Trimming stripped 1 base from V and 4 bases from J, with 13 bases between. CDR1 and CDR2 from the germline V gene are SQVTM and ANQGSEA. This CDR3 has 14 amino acids.

This clonotype was counted ten times or more. This sequence joins TRBV6-5 and TRBJ1-5, with D unclear. The CDR3 totals 13 residues. Trimming took off 4 bases at V and 1 base at J, with 5 bases between the two ends. Germline-derived CDR1 and CDR2 are MNHEY and SVGAGI. The CDR3 coding sequence is TGTGCCAGCAGTTTACCCAGCAATCAGCCCCAGCATTTT. As protein: CASSLPSNQPQHF.

This clonotype appeared many times. The genes are TRBV29-1 and TRBJ2-4; 10 bases match TRBD2. CDR3 length: 20 amino acids. Germline V gene sequence: CDR1 SQVTM, CDR2 ANQGSEA. The trim removed 6 bases at V and 0 bases at J, leaving 20 bases unmatched. This chain's CDR3 is CSVGVTGAGGRPLAKNIQYF. The CDR3 nucleotides are TGCAGCGTCGGGGTGACTGGAGCGGGAGGGCGCCCACTAGCCAAAAACATTCAGTACTTC.

The sample holds many counts of this clonotype. This chain's CDR3 is CASSIRQGSRTQYF. The CDR3 DNA reads TGTGCCAGTAGCATACGACAGGGTTCGAGGACCCAGTACTTC. The V and J genes are TRBV19 and TRBJ2-5, with 7 bases matching TRBD1. This CDR3 is 14 amino acids long. The V gene's germline CDR1 is LNHDA and CDR2 SQIVND (reference sequence). Trimming at V came to 6 bases and at J to 7 bases, leaving 11 bases not matched to a gene.

This clonotype was counted ten times or more. J is TRBJ2-5 and V is TRBV28, with D uncertain. Trimming shortened V by 7 bases and J by 1 base, and 10 bases separated the two germline ends. The CDR3 length is 13 residues. The germline CDR1 and CDR2 sequences are MDHEN and SYDVKM. Written as DNA, the CDR3 is TGTGCCAGCACGTGGAGATCCCAAGAGACCCAGTACTTC. Protein: CASTWRSQETQYF.

This clonotype was seen more than once but under ten times. This chain links TRBV19 with TRBJ2-5; D may be TRBD1 (6 bases). Trimming left V 5 bases short and J 0 bases short, with 10 bases between. This CDR3 has 14 amino acids. From germline, CDR1 is LNHDA and CDR2 SQIVND (reference sequence). The CDR3 DNA reads TGTGCCAGTAGTGATGGACAGAACCAAGAGACCCAGTACTTC. Encoded protein: CASSDGQNQETQYF.